What follows describes a single T cell receptor beta chain. Per the study methods: Counts of nucleated cells, estimated from reference gene primer amplification, were obtained. TCRdb's copy holds only in-frame clones and misses some; the assay was immunoSEQ multiplex PCR. The DNA was the basis for D and trimming; V, J and clone size are from that table. The profile shows 25,000 to 30,000 clones, about 91% of them singletons. This sample stems from a study of blood T cell repertoires in COVID-19. Study as a whole: Sites across the United States, Italy and Spain contributed samples from acute and convalescent COVID-19. Sources were T cells, B-cell-depleted T cells, or PBMCs; the material itself was cDNA or gDNA.

Germline lookup yields CDR1 MDHEN and CDR2 SYDVKM. The V gene end was trimmed by 8 bases and the J gene end by 6 bases; junction bases not matched to a gene: 10. The CDR3 has 14 amino acids. This TCR came from a human donor with acute or convalescent COVID-19. The donor label of this sample is uncertain. The rearrangement links TRBV28 to TRBJ1-2; the match to TRBD1 covers 9 bases. The material sequenced was peripheral blood. The CDR3 sequence: CASQNRGQIDGYTF. The CDR3 DNA reads TGTGCCAGCCAGAACAGGGGGCAGATAGATGGCTACACCTTC.